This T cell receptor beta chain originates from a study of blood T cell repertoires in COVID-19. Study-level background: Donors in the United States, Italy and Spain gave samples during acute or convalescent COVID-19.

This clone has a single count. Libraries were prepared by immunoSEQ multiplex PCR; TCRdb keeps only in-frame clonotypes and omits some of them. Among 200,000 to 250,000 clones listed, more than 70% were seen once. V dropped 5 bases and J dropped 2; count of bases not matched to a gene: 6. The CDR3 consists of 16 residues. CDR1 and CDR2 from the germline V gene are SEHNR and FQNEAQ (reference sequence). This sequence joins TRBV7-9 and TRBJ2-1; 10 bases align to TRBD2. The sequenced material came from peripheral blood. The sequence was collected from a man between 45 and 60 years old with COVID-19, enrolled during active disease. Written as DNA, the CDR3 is TGTGCCAGCAGCAGTACTAGCGGGGAGACCTACAATGAGCAGTTCTTC. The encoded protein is CASSSTSGETYNEQFF. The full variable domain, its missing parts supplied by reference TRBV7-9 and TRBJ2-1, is DTGVSQNPRHKITKRGQNVTFRCDPISEHNRLYWYRQTLGQGPEFLTYFQNEAQLEKSRLLSDRFSAERPKGSFSTLEIQRTEQGDSAMYLCASSSTSGETYNEQFFGPGTRLTVL.